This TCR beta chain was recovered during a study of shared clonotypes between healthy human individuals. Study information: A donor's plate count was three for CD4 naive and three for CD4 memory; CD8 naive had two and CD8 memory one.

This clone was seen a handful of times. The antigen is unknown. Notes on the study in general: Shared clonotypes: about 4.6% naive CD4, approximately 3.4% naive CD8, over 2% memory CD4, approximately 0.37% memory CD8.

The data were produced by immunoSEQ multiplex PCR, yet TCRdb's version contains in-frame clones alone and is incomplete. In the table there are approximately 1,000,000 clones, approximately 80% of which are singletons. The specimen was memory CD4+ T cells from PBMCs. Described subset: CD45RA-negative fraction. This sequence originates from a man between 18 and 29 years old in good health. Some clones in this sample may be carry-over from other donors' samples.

The CDR3 region is CASRSSDRGRETQYF. The DNA of the CDR3 is TGTGCCAGCAGGTCAAGTGACAGGGGGCGAGAGACCCAGTACTTC. The chain combines TRBV27 with TRBJ2-5; 10 nucleotides agree with TRBD1. CDR3 length: 15 amino acids. The V and J ends lost 6 bases and 4 bases, in that order; junction bases with no gene match: 8. Germline V gives CDR1 MNHEY, CDR2 SMNVEV (reference sequence).